These 2 T cell receptor beta chains were sequenced from one sample in a study of Graves' ophthalmopathy and Graves' hyperthyroidism. Researchers took RNA transcripts and amplified TCR beta CDR3 regions from them. Second-round multiplex PCR followed a first-round RT-PCR using HTBI primers. TCRdb used MiXCR to reprocess the multiplex PCR reads, holding one entry per CDR3 protein. In the table there are 350,000 to 450,000 distinct CDR3 sequences, 21% of which are singletons. The sequenced sample was peripheral blood. The receptors were sampled from a woman aged 18-29 years with stable Graves' hyperthyroidism.

This clonotype was seen repeatedly, ten times or more. This chain uses TRBV25-1 with TRBJ2-7; TRBD2 agrees at 12 bases. The CDR3 has 18 residues. Germline CDR1 is MGHDK and CDR2 is SYGVNS. Trimming removed 5 bases from V and 4 bases from J; junction bases left unmatched: 15. The CDR3 loop is CASSKLAGGQRWFYEQYF. DNA of the CDR3: TGTGCCAGCAGTAAACTAGCGGGAGGCCAACGGTGGTTTTACGAGCAGTACTTC.

The V call is TRBV3-1, the J call TRBJ2-7; TRBD2 matches 10 bases. Germline trimming cut 6 bases from V and 5 bases from J; bases unmatched to any gene: 7. CDR1 LGHDT and CDR2 YNNKEL come from the germline V gene (reference sequence). The CDR3 contains 14 residues. CDR3 in DNA: TGTGCCAGCAGGCTTAGCGGGAGGTTAGACGAGCAGTACTTC. Amino acids: CASRLSGRLDEQYF.